The 19 T cell receptor beta chains presented below share a single source sample, sequenced in a study of cytomegalovirus exposure and HLA in healthy donors (dated by TCRdb to about 2017). The method was the immunoSEQ multiplex PCR assay. A mixture of 60 forward primers for TCR Vbeta segments and 13 reverse primers for TCR Jbeta segments was used in the multiplex PCR. This immuneACCESS table, as held by TCRdb, lists in-frame sequences with V and J called but not all clones. Of the missing ones, under half trace to an unresolved V gene in checked studies; the others have no known cause. The sample has 200,000 to 250,000 clones on record, roughly 84% of them singletons. In total, the top ten clones hold roughly 1.5% of the sample. Sequenced: PBMCs. Every receptor here comes from a man in his fifties in good health and CMV-seronegative.

This sequence joins TRBV14 and TRBJ1-4; D is uncertain. Looked up from germline, CDR1 is SGHDN and CDR2 is FVKESK. V gave up 1 base and J gave up 4 bases, with 10 bases separating them. The CDR3 contains 15 residues. The CDR3 region has the DNA TGTGCCAGCAGCCAAGTGAGGCAGCTTAATGAAAAACTGTTTTTT. This sequence encodes CASSQVRQLNEKLFF.

A few counts support this clone. The sample holds other DNA sequences that translate to the same CDR3. The chain combines TRBV28 with TRBJ1-2; 9 nucleotides agree with TRBD1. The V segment lost 7 bases and the J segment 4 bases; nucleotides outside the gene matches: 10. The CDR3 covers 15 residues. CDR1 MDHEN and CDR2 SYDVKM come from the germline V gene. The CDR3 loop reads CASKTGQGRVYGYTF. The CDR3 DNA reads as TGTGCCAGCAAAACGGGACAGGGAAGGGTCTATGGCTACACCTTC.

This rearrangement joins TRBV19 to TRBJ1-5, with TRBD1 matching over 9 bases. The CDR3 contains 15 residues. Trimming took 1 base from V and 5 from J; bases not matched to a gene: 3. Germline V lookup: CDR1 LNHDA, CDR2 SQIVND (reference sequence). For the CDR3, the DNA is TGTGCCAGTAGTATAGCGGGACAGGGTCATCAGCCCCAGCATTTT. Amino acids: CASSIAGQGHQPQHF.

Only a few counts were recorded for this clone. This sequence joins TRBV30 and TRBJ1-4; TRBD1 aligns across 11 bases. This CDR3 comprises 15 residues. Germline CDR1 reads GTSNPN; CDR2 reads SVGIG (reference sequence). J lost 7 bases, V lost 3 bases, and 7 bases had no gene match. CDR3 coding DNA: TGTGCCTGGAGCTGGCGGGGACAGGGGGGTGAAAAACTGTTTTTT. Protein sequence: CAWSWRGQGGEKLFF.

The chain has TRBV7-8 and TRBJ2-7; 7 bases match TRBD1. CDR3 length: 14 amino acids. V gave up 3 bases and J gave up 1 base; unmatched junction bases: 3. Per germline, CDR1 SGHVS and CDR2 FQNEAQ. CDR3 DNA sequence: TGTGCCAGCAGCTTTACGGGACAGTCCTACGAGCAGTACTTC. Translation gives CASSFTGQSYEQYF.

This clone was found a few times. The CDR3 loop is CASSLAGTSGTSYEQYF. The CDR3 DNA sequence: TGTGCCAGCAGCTTAGCCGGGACTAGCGGGACCTCCTACGAGCAGTACTTC. The chain combines TRBV7-3 with TRBJ2-7; 13 bases line up with TRBD2. The germline V gene has CDR1 SGHTA and CDR2 FQGTGA. This CDR3 spans 17 amino acids. Trimming took 2 bases from V and 0 from J; bases not matched to a gene: 4.

This clone was recorded only once. Other DNA variants within this sample encode the same CDR3. CDR3 DNA sequence: TGCGCCAGCAGCTTGGCAGGGTCCTCCTACAATGAGCAGTTCTTC. This sequence encodes CASSLAGSSYNEQFF. The chain links TRBV5-1 to TRBJ2-1; maybe TRBD1 (5 bases). CDR1 and CDR2 from the germline V gene are SGHRS and YFSETQ. V shed 0 bases and J shed 0 bases, with 7 bases lying between them. This CDR3 spans 15 amino acids.

This clone was observed a single time. CDR3 nucleotide sequence: TGTGCCAGCAGCTCGCGGTGGACAGGGCCAACCGGGGAGCTGTTTTTT. Translation gives CASSSRWTGPTGELFF. The rearrangement uses TRBV5-5 and TRBJ2-2; 8 positions agree with TRBD1. After removal of 3 bases from V and 5 bases from J, the junction contained 9 bases not matched to a gene. This CDR3 spans 16 amino acids. Germline CDR1 reads SGHKS; CDR2 reads YYEKEE (reference sequence).

The V and J genes are TRBV27 and TRBJ1-3; D not resolved. Germline loops: CDR1 MNHEY, CDR2 SMNVEV (reference sequence). There are 12 residues in the CDR3. Trimming took off 7 bases at V and 0 bases at J, with 4 bases between the two ends. In nucleotides, the CDR3 is TGTGCCAGCAAGAGCTCTGGAAACACCATATATTTT. This gives the protein CASKSSGNTIYF.

The chain carries TRBV28 and TRBJ2-5; 7 bases agree with TRBD1. Germline V lookup: CDR1 MDHEN, CDR2 SYDVKM. The CDR3 length is 14 residues. The V gene end was trimmed by 7 bases and the J gene end by 1 base; junction bases not matched to a gene: 6. The CDR3 here is CASTDRVLQETQYF. CDR3 nucleotides: TGTGCCAGCACCGACAGGGTACTCCAAGAGACCCAGTACTTC.

The chain is built from TRBV5-1 and TRBJ1-1; D possibly corresponds to TRBD1 (6 bases). This CDR3 region has 15 residues. The V gene lost 2 bases and the J gene lost 5 bases, with 16 bases spanning the gap. CDR1 is SGHRS, CDR2 YFSETQ, per germline. DNA for the CDR3: TGCGCCAGCAGCTTCAACAGGGCCCCTACTACTGAAGCTTTCTTT. Encoded protein: CASSFNRAPTTEAFF.

This sequence joins TRBV5-1 and TRBJ2-1, with 11 bases lining up with TRBD2. V was pared by 7 bases and J by 7 bases, with 7 bases of the junction left unmatched. The CDR3 spans 14 residues. Germline V lookup: CDR1 SGHRS, CDR2 YFSETQ. The CDR3 nucleotides read TGCGCCAGCTTAGCGGGAGGGCAGAGGAATGAGCAGTTCTTC. Translating it yields CASLAGGQRNEQFF.

The chain carries TRBV6-6 and TRBJ2-7; 7 bases are a match to TRBD1. The CDR3 has 15 residues. From germline, CDR1 is MNHNY and CDR2 SVGAGI (reference sequence). After removal of 2 bases from V and 1 base from J, the junction contained 5 bases not matched to a gene. The CDR3 is CASSYPGQTSYEQYF. The CDR3, as DNA: TGTGCCAGCAGTTACCCGGGACAGACATCCTACGAGCAGTACTTC.

This chain joins TRBV28 and TRBJ2-7; 11 bases are a match to TRBD2. The V and J ends lost 3 bases and 2 bases, in that order; junction bases with no gene match: 3. Per the germline V gene, CDR1 is MDHEN and CDR2 is SYDVKM. The CDR3 runs to 15 residues. DNA for the CDR3: TGTGCCAGCAGTTTCGGGACTAGCGGCGCCTACGAGCAGTACTTC. It codes for CASSFGTSGAYEQYF. Combining the CDR3 with reference TRBV28 and TRBJ2-7 gives the whole variable domain DVKVTQSSRYLVKRTGEKVFLECVQDMDHENMFWYRQDPGLGLRLIYFSYDVKMKEKGDIPEGYSVSREKKERFSLILESASTNQTSMYLCASSFGTSGAYEQYFGPGTRLTVT.

This clone turned up a few times. The chain couples TRBV2 to TRBJ2-7, with D perhaps TRBD1 (6 bases). Trimming left V 6 bases short and J 3 bases short, with 15 bases between. CDR1 SNHLY and CDR2 FYNNEI come from the germline V gene. The CDR3 has 14 amino acids. DNA of the CDR3: TGTGCCAGCAGGGTCGGGTCAGGGGTCTACGAGCAGTACTTC. Its translation: CASRVGSGVYEQYF.

This clone was seen a handful of times. The chain uses TRBV19 and TRBJ2-2; 11 bases fit TRBD1. Trimming cost V 8 bases and J 4 bases; bases outside gene matches: 6. The CDR3 consists of 15 residues. Germline V gene sequence: CDR1 LNHDA, CDR2 SQIVND (reference sequence). The CDR3 DNA sequence: TGTGCCAGTCACTCCGGGACAGGGGGCACCGGGGAGCTGTTTTTT. It yields the protein CASHSGTGGTGELFF. Supplemented by reference TRBV19 and TRBJ2-2, the full variable domain reads DGGITQSPKYLFRKEGQNVTLSCEQNLNHDAMYWYRQDPGQGLRLIYYSQIVNDFQKGDIAEGYSVSREKKESFPLTVTSAQKNPTAFYLCASHSGTGGTGELFFGEGSRLTVL.

This rearrangement joins TRBV27 to TRBJ2-2; the match to TRBD1 covers 7 bases. The CDR3 runs 17 residues. Trimming cost V 5 bases and J 6 bases; bases outside gene matches: 15. Germline assignment: CDR1 MNHEY and CDR2 SMNVEV (reference sequence). As DNA, the CDR3 is TGTGCCAGCAGTCCCCAGATGACAGGGAAATGGGCCGGGGAGCTGTTTTTT. Translating it yields CASSPQMTGKWAGELFF.

The count of this clone is one. The chain has TRBV11-2 and TRBJ2-1, with D possibly TRBD2 on 5 matching bases. V lost 5 bases and J 5 bases, leaving 10 bases between the germline ends. CDR1 and CDR2 (germline): SGHAT, FQNNGV. The CDR3 is 13 amino acids. DNA for the CDR3: TGTGCCAGCAGCGCGAGGGTGGACAATGAGCAGTTCTTC. Protein sequence: CASSARVDNEQFF.

The chain has TRBV29-1 and TRBJ2-3, with D possibly matching TRBD1 (5 bases). CDR3 size: 12 residues. The V gene lost 3 bases and the J gene lost 4 bases, with 8 bases spanning the gap. Germline lookup yields CDR1 SQVTM and CDR2 ANQGSEA. CDR3 bases: TGCAGCGTTGAGACAGCCCCAGATACGCAGTATTTT. It encodes CSVETAPDTQYF.